Listed below are T cell receptor beta chains from one sample, sequenced in a study of CD4 T cells in relation to SARS-CoV-2 and coronaviruses. These receptors lack a known antigen. Profiled with immunoSEQ multiplex PCR; TCRdb holds only in-frame clones, not every one. The sample holds roughly 26,000 clones, about 75% seen once. The source material was CD4+ T cells from PBMCs, cultured in vitro. The receptor set was obtained from a human donor in good health. Both conserved end residues are part of each CDR3. Fields, in order: V gene, J gene, CDR3 protein.

v_call: TRBV6-5; j_call: TRBJ2-7; cdr3_aa: CASTPGQRLYEQYF
v_call: TRBV7-2; j_call: TRBJ1-5; cdr3_aa: CASSLGDRIFPQPQHF
v_call: TRBV27; j_call: TRBJ2-1; cdr3_aa: CASRLGTGGHNEQFF
v_call: TRBV7-6; j_call: TRBJ2-5; cdr3_aa: CASSLGPTRETQYF
v_call: TRBV18; j_call: TRBJ1-1; cdr3_aa: CASSPSGANMNTEAFF
v_call: TRBV10-3; j_call: TRBJ1-2; cdr3_aa: CAISDLGQAYGYTF
v_call: TRBV15; j_call: TRBJ1-3; cdr3_aa: CATSSDPGNTIYF
v_call: TRBV3-1/TRBV3-2; j_call: TRBJ1-3; cdr3_aa: CASSQDPASSGNTIYF
v_call: TRBV5-1; j_call: TRBJ2-5; cdr3_aa: CASSYDTGRETQYF
v_call: TRBV30; j_call: TRBJ1-6; cdr3_aa: CACRRWDRGIVIDSPLHF
v_call: TRBV12-5; j_call: TRBJ1-4; cdr3_aa: CASGLGDSGGEKLFF
v_call: TRBV19; j_call: TRBJ1-4; cdr3_aa: CASSTGTGGVYEKLFF
v_call: TRBV3-1/TRBV3-2; j_call: TRBJ1-6; cdr3_aa: CASRAALNSPLHF
v_call: TRBV5-5; j_call: TRBJ2-2; cdr3_aa: CASSRNTGELFF
v_call: TRBV7-7; j_call: TRBJ2-3; cdr3_aa: CASSLGLAGVGDTQYF
v_call: TRBV2; j_call: TRBJ2-3; cdr3_aa: CASRRDTDTDTQYF
v_call: TRBV29-1; j_call: TRBJ1-2; cdr3_aa: CSAYDRLGGYTF
v_call: TRBV29-1; j_call: TRBJ1-1; cdr3_aa: CSVEGQMNTEAFF
v_call: TRBV7-2; j_call: TRBJ2-7; cdr3_aa: CASSSGTGSVEQYF
v_call: TRBV2; j_call: TRBJ2-5; cdr3_aa: CASKRNPETQYF
v_call: TRBV15; j_call: TRBJ2-7; cdr3_aa: CATSRDRFGQGYF
v_call: TRBV6-1; j_call: TRBJ1-1; cdr3_aa: CASSEIGGTEAFF
v_call: TRBV6-1; j_call: TRBJ1-3; cdr3_aa: CASSEGYSGNTIYF
v_call: TRBV7-2; j_call: TRBJ2-2; cdr3_aa: CASSSRAGAANTGELFF
v_call: TRBV5-1; j_call: TRBJ2-5; cdr3_aa: CASSLDQETQYF
v_call: TRBV4-1; j_call: TRBJ1-1; cdr3_aa: CASSQGLGTEAFF
v_call: TRBV5-8; j_call: TRBJ1-5; cdr3_aa: CASSRDRDQPQHF
v_call: TRBV5-1; j_call: TRBJ1-1; cdr3_aa: CASSLASSSMNTEAFF
v_call: TRBV5-8; j_call: TRBJ2-2; cdr3_aa: CASNKVGAMGRIGELFF
v_call: TRBV25-1; j_call: TRBJ1-1; cdr3_aa: CASSDPNPYTEAFF
v_call: TRBV24-1; j_call: TRBJ2-3; cdr3_aa: CATSFGPANTQYF
v_call: TRBV7-2; j_call: TRBJ2-7; cdr3_aa: CASSPLGQIYEQYF
v_call: TRBV27; j_call: TRBJ2-7; cdr3_aa: CASSLSGTGGKRQSYEQYF
v_call: TRBV9; j_call: TRBJ2-6; cdr3_aa: CASSAHLAAGANVLTF
v_call: TRBV30; j_call: TRBJ1-6; cdr3_aa: CAWSGQGGYSPLHF
v_call: TRBV23-1; j_call: TRBJ1-1; cdr3_aa: CASSQYRGNTEAFF